A single sample is the source of the 15 T cell receptor beta chains below, sequenced in a study of shared clonotypes between healthy human individuals. Data came from immunoSEQ multiplex PCR; TCRdb stores just in-frame clones and leaves some out. Of approximately 720,000 clones listed, 92% are singletons. CD45RO-negative, CCR7-positively selected cells formed the naive CD8 fraction, excluding terminally differentiated effector memory CD45RA+ cells. The specimen sequenced was naive CD8+ T cells sorted from blood. These TCRs come from a man younger than 40 in good health.

The J gene is TRBJ1-3, the V gene TRBV19; D remains unclear. Trimming took 9 bases from V and 2 from J, leaving 11 bases between them. Germline loops: CDR1 LNHDA, CDR2 SQIVND (reference sequence). The CDR3 has 13 amino acids. The CDR3 reads CASSGNPGNTIYF. The CDR3, as DNA: TGTGCCAGCTCGGGGAACCCTGGAAACACCATATATTTT.

CDR3 nucleotides: TGTGCCAGCAGTGAAGAGTGGGGGCTCTCCTACGAGCAGTACTTC. It codes for CASSEEWGLSYEQYF. The chain is built from TRBV6-1 and TRBJ2-7, with D possibly TRBD1 on 6 matching bases. Germline V gives CDR1 MNHNS, CDR2 SASEGT. V was trimmed by 1 base and J by 0 bases, leaving 10 bases between them. The CDR3 has 15 residues.

The chain joins TRBV4-1 to TRBJ2-5, with a tentative D call TRBD2 (6 bases). The germline V and J ends were trimmed by 4 bases and 5 bases, with 11 bases remaining between them. Germline CDR1 and CDR2: MGHRA and YSYEKL. The CDR3 consists of 13 residues. CDR3 bases: TGCGCCAGCAGCCTGCTAGCGTCGGAGACCCAGTACTTC. The encoded protein is CASSLLASETQYF.

About this clone itself: Other nucleotide sequences in the sample specify the same CDR3. The gene calls are TRBV11-2 and TRBJ2-2, with D hard to call. This CDR3 has 11 residues. Germline loops: CDR1 SGHAT, CDR2 FQNNGV. The ends were cut back, 3 bases at V and 9 bases at J, with 5 bases in the middle. CDR3 nucleotide sequence: TGTGCCAGCAGCTTGGGCCGGGAGCTGTTTTTT. It codes for CASSLGRELFF. The full variable domain, its missing parts supplied by reference TRBV11-2 and TRBJ2-2, is EAGVAQSPRYKIIEKRQSVAFWCNPISGHATLYWYQQILGQGPKLLIQFQNNGVVDDSQLPKDRFSAERLKGVDSTLKIQPAKLEDSAVYLCASSLGRELFFGEGSRLTVL.

The gene calls are TRBV21-1 and TRBJ2-7; the table's D call, TRBD1, has no DNA check behind it. TRBV21-1 is an annotated pseudogene. There are 16 residues in the CDR3. The CDR3 loop reads CASNTEHGAIGHEQYF. The CDR3 coding sequence is TGTGCCAGCAACACGGAGCATGGGGCGATCGGCCACGAGCAGTACTTC.

This rearrangement joins TRBV27 to TRBJ2-7; D is possibly TRBD2 (5 bases). Germline assignment: CDR1 MNHEY and CDR2 SMNVEV (reference sequence). V lost 3 bases, J lost 6 bases, and 24 bases lay in between. The length of the CDR3 is 17 residues. The CDR3 region is CASSLFAGLRAGLEQYF. The CDR3 DNA sequence: TGTGCCAGCAGTTTGTTTGCAGGACTCCGTGCCGGTCTCGAGCAGTACTTC.

The chain links TRBV6-4 to TRBJ2-7; TRBD2 is a possible D gene (6 bases). CDR1 MRHNA and CDR2 SNTAGT come from the germline V gene. V lost 6 bases, J lost 0 bases, and 15 bases lay in between. The CDR3 runs 15 residues. CDR3 bases: TGTGCCAGCAGATGTTTGGCGGGAAGCTCCTACGAGCAGTACTTC. It codes for CASRCLAGSSYEQYF.

The J gene is TRBJ2-7, the V gene TRBV13, with 7 bases identical to TRBD2. Germline V gives CDR1 PRHDT, CDR2 FYEKMQ (reference sequence). V gave up 1 base and J gave up 2 bases; unmatched junction bases: 5. The CDR3 sequence is 15 residues long. This CDR3 is CASSLAVAGPYEQYF. The DNA of the CDR3 is TGTGCCAGCAGCTTAGCGGTAGCGGGTCCCTACGAGCAGTACTTC.

The chain couples TRBV9 to TRBJ2-5; D may be TRBD1 (5 bases). CDR1 and CDR2 (germline): SGDLS, YYNGEE. CDR3 length equals 12 residues. The ends were cut back, 1 base at V and 12 bases at J, with 13 bases in the middle. CDR3 sequence reads: CASSVSGSDKYF. The CDR3 nucleotides are TGTGCCAGCAGCGTATCAGGGTCGGATAAGTACTTC.

The rearrangement links TRBV7-3 to TRBJ2-2; 9 nucleotides align to TRBD1. The germline CDR1 and CDR2 sequences are SGHTA and FQGTGA. CDR3 length: 15 amino acids. The junction had 5 bases not matched to a gene; V was cut back by 5 bases and J by 4 bases. The CDR3 DNA sequence: TGTGCCAGCAGCCTTACAGGGGGCATCACCGGGGAGCTGTTTTTT. Its protein product is CASSLTGGITGELFF.

As concerns this clone: This CDR3 is also generated by other DNA sequences in the sample. This chain uses TRBV7-9 with TRBJ2-3; no reliable D call. The V end lost 2 bases, the J end lost 0 bases, and 9 bases lay between the germline ends. Per germline, CDR1 SEHNR and CDR2 FQNEAQ (reference sequence). CDR3 length equals 15 residues. CDR3: CASSLSSGSTDTQYF. In DNA form, the CDR3 reads TGTGCCAGCAGCTTATCCTCTGGGAGCACAGATACGCAGTATTTT.

The chain joins TRBV2 to TRBJ2-7; TRBD1 agrees at 7 bases. Unmatched junction bases numbered 11, after V lost 6 bases and J lost 3 bases. The CDR3 runs to 15 residues. Per the germline V gene, CDR1 is SNHLY and CDR2 is FYNNEI. CDR3 loop: CASRMTGIGYYEQYF. Written as DNA, the CDR3 is TGTGCCAGCAGGATGACAGGGATAGGGTACTACGAGCAGTACTTC.

Concerning this clone: The same CDR3 is also encoded by other DNA sequences in this sample. The DNA for the CDR3 is TGTGCCAGCAGTCCAGGTACCTACGAGCAGTACTTC. Its protein is CASSPGTYEQYF. This chain joins TRBV11-2 and TRBJ2-7, with D uncertain. Germline assignment: CDR1 SGHAT and CDR2 FQNNGV. Trimming took off 6 bases at V and 2 bases at J, with 8 bases between the two ends. This CDR3 contains 12 residues.

This clone was detected ten times or more. V gene TRBV27 combines with J gene TRBJ2-1; 7 nucleotides line up with TRBD2. The V gene end was trimmed by 2 bases and the J gene end by 9 bases; junction bases not matched to a gene: 10. Germline CDR1 MNHEY, CDR2 SMNVEV (reference sequence). This CDR3 is built from 15 residues. The CDR3 nucleotides read TGTGCCAGCAGTTTAGCGGGAGAGAGTGGGCCTGAGCAGTTCTTC. Residues: CASSLAGESGPEQFF.

The chain couples TRBV5-6 to TRBJ2-3; TRBD2 agrees at 9 bases. The V and J ends lost 1 base and 1 base, in that order; junction bases with no gene match: 1. The germline CDR1 and CDR2 sequences are SGHDT and YYEEEE. The CDR3 runs 15 residues. The CDR3 region is CASSLIAGGTDTQYF. CDR3 coding DNA: TGTGCCAGCAGCTTGATAGCGGGAGGCACAGATACGCAGTATTTT.